This is a list of T cell receptor beta chains from one sample in a study of beta chain features in type 1 diabetes. The table came from immunoSEQ multiplex PCR; TCRdb's copy has only in-frame clones and leaves some out. This sample has around 300,000 clones; 9.5% to 12% occur once, and the top ten carry around 0.015%. Sequencing was done on a sample of naive CD4+ T cells from blood. Every receptor here comes from a woman in her twenties or thirties in good health. Both conserved end residues are part of each CDR3. The D gene is left open where the match is weak. Clone size, where shown, is once, few, many, or a class for clones that have expanded.

abundance	v_gene	j_gene	d_gene	CDR3aa	CDR3nt
few	TRBV15	TRBJ2-1	TRBD2	CATSRKIAGDVNEQFF	TGTGCCACCAGCAGAAAGATAGCGGGAGACGTCAATGAGCAGTTCTTC
.	TRBV9	TRBJ1-2	.	CASTGGKAQANYGYTF	TGTGCCAGCACCGGGGGTAAGGCACAAGCTAACTATGGCTACACCTTC
.	TRBV28	TRBJ2-7	TRBD2	CASETSGRPSYEQYF	TGTGCCTCTGAGACTAGCGGGAGACCGTCCTACGAGCAGTACTTC
few	TRBV5-1	TRBJ2-2	TRBD1	CASSPDRGPSGELFF	TGCGCCAGCAGCCCGGACAGGGGGCCGTCCGGGGAGCTGTTTTTT
few	TRBV29-1	TRBJ2-7	TRBD1	CSGRQGSFDEQYF	TGCAGCGGCCGACAGGGGAGTTTCGACGAGCAGTACTTC
.	TRBV9	TRBJ2-1	.	CASSVATGYVDEQFF	TGTGCCAGCAGCGTAGCTACAGGGTACGTGGATGAGCAGTTCTTC
.	TRBV15	TRBJ1-2	TRBD1	CATSRGTGPLSTHGYTF	TGTGCCACCAGCAGAGGGACAGGACCCCTTTCCACCCATGGCTACACCTTC
few	TRBV9	TRBJ2-7	TRBD1	CASSATGEAFYEQYF	TGTGCCAGCAGCGCAACAGGGGAAGCATTCTACGAGCAGTACTTC
.	TRBV28	TRBJ1-2	.	CASSGQAPNYGYTF	TGTGCCAGCAGCGGTCAGGCACCTAACTATGGCTACACCTTC
.	TRBV5-6	TRBJ2-3	TRBD2	CASSFSGGSTDTQYF	TGTGCCAGCAGCTTTAGCGGGGGTAGCACAGATACGCAGTATTTT
.	TRBV30	TRBJ2-5	.	CAWTFGFQETQYF	TGTGCCTGGACCTTCGGGTTCCAAGAGACCCAGTACTTC
.	TRBV11-1	TRBJ2-7	TRBD2	CASSLLAGVTYEQYF	TGTGCCAGCAGCTTACTAGCGGGAGTAACGTACGAGCAGTACTTC
few	TRBV7-6	TRBJ2-2	.	CASSGTGLPAGELFF	TGTGCCAGCAGCGGAACAGGGCTCCCGGCCGGGGAGCTGTTTTTT
.	TRBV5-1	TRBJ2-7	TRBD2	CASSLGGGYEQYF	TGCGCCAGCAGCTTGGGGGGGGGCTACGAGCAGTACTTC
.	TRBV7-9	TRBJ2-1	.	CASSLNLGPINEQFF	TGTGCCAGCAGCTTAAATCTGGGCCCCATCAATGAGCAGTTCTTC
few	TRBV6-5	TRBJ1-5	.	CASSYSRDKGQPQHF	TGTGCCAGCAGTTACTCCCGGGACAAAGGTCAGCCCCAGCATTTT
few	TRBV9	TRBJ1-1	.	CASSVVRNTEAFF	TGTGCCAGCAGCGTAGTGAGGAACACTGAAGCTTTCTTT
.	TRBV9	TRBJ2-5	.	CASSVVGDPRETQYF	TGTGCCAGCAGCGTAGTAGGAGATCCCCGTGAGACCCAGTACTTC
.	TRBV6-5	TRBJ1-1	TRBD1	CASRRDRGITEAFF	TGTGCCAGCAGAAGGGACAGGGGTATCACTGAAGCTTTCTTT
few	TRBV9	TRBJ2-5	TRBD2	CASSVVSGRGGGETQYF	TGTGCCAGCAGCGTAGTCAGCGGGAGGGGGGGTGGAGAGACCCAGTACTTC
.	TRBV28	TRBJ2-1	TRBD2	CASREPGLAGPKQFF	TGTGCCAGCAGGGAACCGGGACTAGCGGGACCGAAGCAGTTCTTC
few	TRBV9	TRBJ2-1	TRBD2	CASSVGTSGNNEQFF	TGTGCCAGCAGCGTAGGGACTAGCGGCAACAATGAGCAGTTCTTC
.	TRBV27	TRBJ2-3	.	CASSLMTGITDTQYF	TGTGCCAGCAGTCTTATGACAGGAATCACAGATACGCAGTATTTT
.	TRBV25-1	TRBJ2-2	.	CASSETQGTPGTGELFF	TGTGCCAGCAGTGAAACCCAAGGCACCCCAGGCACCGGGGAGCTGTTTTTT
few	TRBV25-1	TRBJ1-5	.	CASSALSNQPQHF	TGTGCCAGCAGCGCACTTAGCAATCAGCCCCAGCATTTT
.	TRBV18	TRBJ1-5	TRBD1	CASSPGTGDHQPQHF	TGTGCCAGCTCACCAGGGACAGGGGATCATCAGCCCCAGCATTTT
few	TRBV18	TRBJ2-1	.	CASSRAGNSYNEQFF	TGTGCCAGCTCACGAGCCGGGAACTCCTACAATGAGCAGTTCTTC
few	TRBV5-7	TRBJ2-7	.	CASRPRGDRRHEQYF	TGTGCCAGCAGACCCAGGGGGGATCGTCGGCACGAGCAGTACTTC
once	TRBV18	TRBJ2-7	TRBD1	CASSPPRTGRYEQYF	TGTGCCAGCTCACCACCAAGGACAGGGAGATACGAGCAGTACTTC
few	TRBV6-1	TRBJ1-1	.	CASSETGNTEAFF	TGTGCCAGCAGTGAGACAGGGAACACTGAAGCTTTCTTT
.	TRBV7-2	TRBJ2-1	.	CASSLEPDPYNEQFF	TGTGCCAGCAGCTTGGAGCCAGACCCCTACAATGAGCAGTTCTTC
.	TRBV28	TRBJ2-7	.	CASSPTEQYF	TGTGCCAGCAGTCCTACGGAGCAGTACTTC
few	TRBV29-1	TRBJ2-3	TRBD2	CSVGGSRRTDTQYF	TGCAGCGTAGGCGGGAGCCGGAGGACAGATACGCAGTATTTT
.	TRBV7-3	TRBJ2-1	TRBD2	CASSLIGAGGGNEQFF	TGTGCCAGCAGCTTAATTGGGGCGGGAGGTGGGAATGAGCAGTTCTTC
.	TRBV27	TRBJ2-5	TRBD1	CASNSGTAYQETQYF	TGTGCCAGCAATTCCGGGACAGCATACCAAGAGACCCAGTACTTC
.	TRBV6-1	TRBJ2-7	.	CASSDYSQSIYEQYF	TGTGCCAGCAGTGACTATTCTCAATCTATCTACGAGCAGTACTTC
.	TRBV10-3	TRBJ2-5	.	CAIRIEPQETQYF	TGTGCCATCCGTATTGAACCTCAGGAGACCCAGTACTTC
few	TRBV30	TRBJ2-7	.	CAWRDRNYEQYF	TGTGCCTGGAGGGACAGAAACTACGAGCAGTACTTC
.	TRBV6-6	TRBJ1-5	.	CASSHGGSNQPQHF	TGTGCCAGCAGTCACGGAGGGAGCAATCAGCCCCAGCATTTT
few	TRBV7-9	TRBJ2-5	.	CASSWPLGQQEETQYF	TGTGCCAGCAGTTGGCCCTTAGGACAGCAAGAAGAGACCCAGTACTTC
.	TRBV19	TRBJ2-2	.	CASSRTGVSGELFF	TGTGCCAGTAGTCGGACCGGGGTGTCCGGGGAGCTGTTTTTT
few	TRBV5-1	TRBJ1-1	.	CASSSGIEAFF	TGCGCCAGCAGCTCAGGTATTGAAGCTTTCTTT
few	TRBV5-1	TRBJ2-7	.	CASSPMTSYEQYF	TGCGCCAGCAGCCCTATGACTAGCTACGAGCAGTACTTC
few	TRBV6-5	TRBJ2-1	.	CASSFGRGSYNEQFF	TGTGCCAGCAGTTTTGGGAGAGGCTCCTACAATGAGCAGTTCTTC
few	TRBV29-1	TRBJ2-2	TRBD2	CSARGSSRAGELFF	TGCAGCGCTCGCGGGAGTAGTCGCGCCGGGGAGCTGTTTTTT
.	TRBV19	TRBJ2-3	TRBD2	CASSKRETQYF	TGTGCCAGTAGTAAGCGGGAGACGCAGTATTTT
few	TRBV18	TRBJ2-1	TRBD1	CASSPGQAYNEQFF	TGTGCCAGCTCACCGGGACAGGCCTACAATGAGCAGTTCTTC
few	TRBV7-3	TRBJ1-1	TRBD1	CASSQQQGSGAFF	TGTGCCAGCAGCCAACAACAGGGGAGTGGTGCTTTCTTT
few	TRBV28	TRBJ2-5	TRBD1	CASRTDRGIETQYF	TGTGCCAGCAGGACGGACAGGGGTATAGAGACCCAGTACTTC
.	TRBV6-7	TRBJ2-3	.	CASSATSADTQYF	TGTGCCAGCAGCGCGACTAGTGCAGATACGCAGTATTTT
few	TRBV14	TRBJ1-3	.	CASSTSSGNTIYF	TGTGCCAGCAGCACCAGCTCTGGAAACACCATATATTTT
.	TRBV7-8	TRBJ2-1	.	CASSLVVGGLSYNEQFF	TGTGCCAGCAGCTTAGTGGTGGGAGGTCTATCCTACAATGAGCAGTTCTTC
.	TRBV4-2	TRBJ2-7	TRBD2	CASSPFAGDPYEQYF	TGTGCCAGCAGCCCCTTTGCGGGGGACCCCTACGAGCAGTACTTC
few	TRBV7-8	TRBJ2-1	.	CASSLVGPSSYNEQFF	TGTGCCAGCAGCTTAGTGGGGCCGAGCTCCTACAATGAGCAGTTCTTC
.	TRBV6-4	TRBJ1-1	.	CASSRNRERTEAFF	TGTGCCAGCAGTAGGAACAGGGAACGCACTGAAGCTTTCTTT
few	TRBV7-3	TRBJ2-1	TRBD2	CASSSSGNEQFF	TGTGCCAGCAGCTCTAGCGGAAATGAGCAGTTCTTC
.	TRBV15	TRBJ1-5	.	CATSRVSGIRQPQHF	TGTGCCACCAGCAGAGTAAGCGGGATCAGACAGCCCCAGCATTTT
.	TRBV25-1	TRBJ2-3	TRBD2	CASSDGGTDTQYF	TGTGCCAGCAGTGACGGGGGGACAGATACGCAGTATTTT
.	TRBV7-9	TRBJ2-7	.	CASSLDTRPPEQYF	TGTGCCAGCAGCTTAGACACCAGGCCCCCCGAGCAGTACTTC